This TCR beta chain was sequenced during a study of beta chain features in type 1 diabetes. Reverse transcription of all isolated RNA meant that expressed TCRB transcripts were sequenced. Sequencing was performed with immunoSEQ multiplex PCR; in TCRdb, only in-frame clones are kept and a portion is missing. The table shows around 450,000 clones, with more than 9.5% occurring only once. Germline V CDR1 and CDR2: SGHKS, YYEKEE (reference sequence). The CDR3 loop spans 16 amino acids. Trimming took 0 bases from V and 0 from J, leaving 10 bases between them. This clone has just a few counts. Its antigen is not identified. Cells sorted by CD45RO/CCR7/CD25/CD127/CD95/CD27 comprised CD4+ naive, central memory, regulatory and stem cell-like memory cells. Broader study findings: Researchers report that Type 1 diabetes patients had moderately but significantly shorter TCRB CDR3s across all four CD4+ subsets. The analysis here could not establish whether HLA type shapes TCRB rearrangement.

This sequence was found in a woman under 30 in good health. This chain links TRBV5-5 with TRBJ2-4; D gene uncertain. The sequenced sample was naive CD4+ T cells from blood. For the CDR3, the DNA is TGTGCCAGCAGCTTGGTGCTGGGCCTAGCCAAAAACATTCAGTACTTC. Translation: CASSLVLGLAKNIQYF.